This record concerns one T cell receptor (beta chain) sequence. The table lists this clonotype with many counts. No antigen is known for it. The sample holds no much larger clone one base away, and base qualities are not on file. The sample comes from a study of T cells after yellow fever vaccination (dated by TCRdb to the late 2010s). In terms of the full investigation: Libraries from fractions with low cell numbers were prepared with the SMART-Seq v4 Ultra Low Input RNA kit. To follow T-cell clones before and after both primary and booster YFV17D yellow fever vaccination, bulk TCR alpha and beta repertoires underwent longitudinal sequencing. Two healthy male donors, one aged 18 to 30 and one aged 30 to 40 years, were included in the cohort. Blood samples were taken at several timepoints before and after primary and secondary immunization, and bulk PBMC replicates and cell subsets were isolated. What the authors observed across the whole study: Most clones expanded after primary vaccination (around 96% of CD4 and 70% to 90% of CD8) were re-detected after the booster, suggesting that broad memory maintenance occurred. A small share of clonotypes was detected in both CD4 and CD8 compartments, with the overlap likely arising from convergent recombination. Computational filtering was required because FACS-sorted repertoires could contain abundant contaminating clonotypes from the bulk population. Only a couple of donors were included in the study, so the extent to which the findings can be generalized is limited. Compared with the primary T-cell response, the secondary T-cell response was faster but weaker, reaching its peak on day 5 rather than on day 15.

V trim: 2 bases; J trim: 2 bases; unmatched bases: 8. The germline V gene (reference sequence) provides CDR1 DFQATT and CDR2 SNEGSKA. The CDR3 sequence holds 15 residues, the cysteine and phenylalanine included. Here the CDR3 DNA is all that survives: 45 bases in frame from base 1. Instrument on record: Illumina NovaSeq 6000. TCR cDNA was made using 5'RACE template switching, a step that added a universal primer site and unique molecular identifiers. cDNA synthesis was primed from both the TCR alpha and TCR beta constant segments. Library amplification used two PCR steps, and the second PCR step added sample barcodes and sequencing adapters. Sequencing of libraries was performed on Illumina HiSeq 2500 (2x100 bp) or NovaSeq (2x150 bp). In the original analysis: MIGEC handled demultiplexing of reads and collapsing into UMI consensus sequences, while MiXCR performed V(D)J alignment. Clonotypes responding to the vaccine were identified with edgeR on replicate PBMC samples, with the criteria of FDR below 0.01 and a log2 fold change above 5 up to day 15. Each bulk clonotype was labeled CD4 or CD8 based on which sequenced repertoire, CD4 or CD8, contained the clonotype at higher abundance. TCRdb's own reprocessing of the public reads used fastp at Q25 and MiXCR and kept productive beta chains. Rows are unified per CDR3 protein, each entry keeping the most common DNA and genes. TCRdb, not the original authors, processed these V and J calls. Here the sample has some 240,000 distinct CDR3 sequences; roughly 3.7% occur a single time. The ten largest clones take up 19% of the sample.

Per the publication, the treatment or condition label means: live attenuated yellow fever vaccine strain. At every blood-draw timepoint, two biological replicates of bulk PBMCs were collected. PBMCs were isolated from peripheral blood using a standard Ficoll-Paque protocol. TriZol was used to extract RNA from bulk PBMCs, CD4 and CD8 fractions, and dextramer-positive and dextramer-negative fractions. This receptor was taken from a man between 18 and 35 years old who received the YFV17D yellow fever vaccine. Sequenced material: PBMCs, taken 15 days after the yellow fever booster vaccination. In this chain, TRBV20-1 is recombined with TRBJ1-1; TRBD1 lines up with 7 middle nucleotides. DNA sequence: TGCAGTGCTAGACAAGGGGGCAGTGTAAACACTGAAGCTTTCTTT. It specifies CSARQGGSVNTEAFF.